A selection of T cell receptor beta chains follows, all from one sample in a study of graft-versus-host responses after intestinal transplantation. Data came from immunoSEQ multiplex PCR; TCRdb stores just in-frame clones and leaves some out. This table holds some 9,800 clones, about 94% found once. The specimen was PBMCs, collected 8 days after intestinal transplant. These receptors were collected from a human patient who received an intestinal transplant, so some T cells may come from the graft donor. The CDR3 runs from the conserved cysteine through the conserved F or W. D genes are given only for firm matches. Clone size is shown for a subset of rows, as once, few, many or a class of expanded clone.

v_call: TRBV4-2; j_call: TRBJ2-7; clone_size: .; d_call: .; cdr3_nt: TGTGCCAGCAGCCAAGGCGTCGGGAGTCTAGGTTTGCACGAGCAGTACTTC; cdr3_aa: CASSQGVGSLGLHEQYF
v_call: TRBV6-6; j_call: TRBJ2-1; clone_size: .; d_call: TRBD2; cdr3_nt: TGTGCCAGCAGTTATCCGGGAGGGCACAATGAGCAGTTCTTC; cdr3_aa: CASSYPGGHNEQFF
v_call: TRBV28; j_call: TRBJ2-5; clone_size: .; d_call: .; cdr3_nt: .; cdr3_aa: CASSFSLVGLGTGNF
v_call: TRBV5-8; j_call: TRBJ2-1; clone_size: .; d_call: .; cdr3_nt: TGTGCCAGCAGTCTCTTCAGGGATGAGCAGTTCTTC; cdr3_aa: CASSLFRDEQFF
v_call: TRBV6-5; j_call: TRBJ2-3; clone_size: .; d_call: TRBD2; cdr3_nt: TGCGCGACTAGCGGGGCCCCAGATACGCAGTATTTT; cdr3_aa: CATSGAPDTQYF
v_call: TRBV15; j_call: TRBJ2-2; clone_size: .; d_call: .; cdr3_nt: TGTGCCACCAGCGACACCGGGGAGCTGTTTTTT; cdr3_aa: CATSDTGELFF
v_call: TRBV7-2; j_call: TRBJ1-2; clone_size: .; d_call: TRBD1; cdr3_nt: TGTGCCAGCAGCCCGGGACAGGGAAACTATGGCTACACCTTC; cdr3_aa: CASSPGQGNYGYTF
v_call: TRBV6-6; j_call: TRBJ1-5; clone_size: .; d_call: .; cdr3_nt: TGTGCCAGCAGTTACCGGAGCATCAATCAGCCCCAGCATTTT; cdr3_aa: CASSYRSINQPQHF
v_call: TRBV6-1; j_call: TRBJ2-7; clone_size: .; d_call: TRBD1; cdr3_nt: TGTGCCAGCAGTAAAAGACAGGGGGGCCACGAGCAGTACTTC; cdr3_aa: CASSKRQGGHEQYF
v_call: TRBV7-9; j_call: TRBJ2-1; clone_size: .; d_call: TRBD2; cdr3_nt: TGTGCCAGCAGCTTAGCAGGACTAGCGGGAGAAGGGGAGCAGTTCTTC; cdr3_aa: CASSLAGLAGEGEQFF
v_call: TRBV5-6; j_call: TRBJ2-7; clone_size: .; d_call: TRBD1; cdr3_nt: TGTGCCAGCAGCTTGGGACAGGGGGGCTACGAGCAGTACTTC; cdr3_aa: CASSLGQGGYEQYF
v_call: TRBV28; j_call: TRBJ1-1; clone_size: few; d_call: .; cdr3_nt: TGTGCCAGCAGTTTATTGGCCTTTCCTGCGAGAACTGAAGCTTTCTTT; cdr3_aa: CASSLLAFPARTEAFF
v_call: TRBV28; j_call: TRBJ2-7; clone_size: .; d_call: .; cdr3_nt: TGTGCCAGCAGTCTCCGGTTGGGGACACTCCGCTACGAGCAGTACTTC; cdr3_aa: CASSLRLGTLRYEQYF
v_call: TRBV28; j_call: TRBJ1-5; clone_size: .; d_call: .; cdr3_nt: TGTGCCAGCAGTTTAGACTTCGGCAATCAGCCCCAGCATTTT; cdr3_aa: CASSLDFGNQPQHF
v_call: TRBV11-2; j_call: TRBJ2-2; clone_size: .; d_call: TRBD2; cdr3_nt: TGTGCCAGCAGACAAATAGCGGGGGCGAACACCGGGGAGCTGTTTTTT; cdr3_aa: CASRQIAGANTGELFF
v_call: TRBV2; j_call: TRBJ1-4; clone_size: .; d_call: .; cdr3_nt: TGTGCCAGCAGTCTCATTGGAACTAATGAAAAACTGTTTTTT; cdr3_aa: CASSLIGTNEKLFF
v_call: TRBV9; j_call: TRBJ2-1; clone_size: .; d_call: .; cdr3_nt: TGTGCCAGCAGCATTAGCGGTCGGAGTGAGCAGTTCTTC; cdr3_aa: CASSISGRSEQFF
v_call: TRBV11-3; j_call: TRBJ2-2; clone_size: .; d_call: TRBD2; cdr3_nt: TGTGCCAGCAGCTTTAGCGGGGGCGCGCTGTTTTTT; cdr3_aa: CASSFSGGALFF
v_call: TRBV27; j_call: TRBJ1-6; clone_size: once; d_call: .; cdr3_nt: TGTGCCAGCAGGGTAGGAGTTTATAATTCACCCCTCCACTTT; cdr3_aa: CASRVGVYNSPLHF
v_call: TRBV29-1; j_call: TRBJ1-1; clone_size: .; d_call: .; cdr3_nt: TGCAGCGGCAATCGGGGGGCGGGCACTGAAGCTTTCTTT; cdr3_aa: CSGNRGAGTEAFF
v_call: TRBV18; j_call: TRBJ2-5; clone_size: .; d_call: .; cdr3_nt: TGTGCCAGCTCACCAGCCACAGTAGAGACCCAGTACTTC; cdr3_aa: CASSPATVETQYF
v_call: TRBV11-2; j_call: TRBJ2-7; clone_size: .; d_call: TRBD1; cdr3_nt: TGTGCCAGCAGCTTAGGGGACAGGCTTTACGAGCAGTACTTC; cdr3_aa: CASSLGDRLYEQYF
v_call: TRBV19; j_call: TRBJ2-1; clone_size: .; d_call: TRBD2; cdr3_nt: TGTGCCAGTAGCCCCGGACTAGCGGTTTTTAGCTCCTACAATGAGCAGTTCTTC; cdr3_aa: CASSPGLAVFSSYNEQFF
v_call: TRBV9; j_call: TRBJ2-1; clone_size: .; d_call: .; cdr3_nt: TGTGCCAGCAGCGTAGTAGGAGGGAGGCCCTACAATGAGCAGTTCTTC; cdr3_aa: CASSVVGGRPYNEQFF
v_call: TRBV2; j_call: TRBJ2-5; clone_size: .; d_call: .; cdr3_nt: TGTGCCAGCAGTGACGGAATCAGTGAGACCCAGTACTTC; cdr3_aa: CASSDGISETQYF
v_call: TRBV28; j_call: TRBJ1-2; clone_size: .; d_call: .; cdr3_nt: TGTGCAGCGGGGGGCGACCGGGCCGAAGCTAACTATGGCTACACCTTC; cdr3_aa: CAAGGDRAEANYGYTF
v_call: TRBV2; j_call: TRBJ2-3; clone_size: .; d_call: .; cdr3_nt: TGTGCCAGCAGTGCTTCCAGGGGAGTAAATACGCAGTATTTT; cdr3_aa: CASSASRGVNTQYF
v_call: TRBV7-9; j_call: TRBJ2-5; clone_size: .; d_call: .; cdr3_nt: TGTGCCAGCAGCCTCGATTCAGAGACCCAGTACTTC; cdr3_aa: CASSLDSETQYF
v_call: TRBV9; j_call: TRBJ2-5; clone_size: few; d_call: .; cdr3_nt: TGTGCCAGCAGCGGTACAGGCGGTTTGGGGCTAGAGACCCAGTACTTC; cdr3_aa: CASSGTGGLGLETQYF
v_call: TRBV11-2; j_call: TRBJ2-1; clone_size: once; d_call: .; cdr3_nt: TGTGCCAGCAGCTTAGAGAGGGGGGAGCAGTTCTTC; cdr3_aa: CASSLERGEQFF
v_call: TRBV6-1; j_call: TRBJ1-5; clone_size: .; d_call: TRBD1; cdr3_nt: TGTGCCAGCAGTGTTAGGAAGGACAGGGTTCGAACTGGCAATCGGCCCCAGCATTTT; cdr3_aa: CASSVRKDRVRTGNRPQHF
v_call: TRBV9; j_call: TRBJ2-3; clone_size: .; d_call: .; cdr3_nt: TGTGCCAGCAGCCTCGACAGTAGCACAGATACGCAGTATTTT; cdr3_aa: CASSLDSSTDTQYF
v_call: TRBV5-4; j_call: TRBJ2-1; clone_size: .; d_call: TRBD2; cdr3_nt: TGTGCCAGCAGCTTTAGGACTAGCGCTTACAATGAGCAGTTCTTC; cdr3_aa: CASSFRTSAYNEQFF
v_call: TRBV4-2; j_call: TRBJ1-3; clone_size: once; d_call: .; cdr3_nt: TGTGCCAGCAGCCTAAGGGGCACCTCTGGAAACACCATATATTTT; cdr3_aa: CASSLRGTSGNTIYF
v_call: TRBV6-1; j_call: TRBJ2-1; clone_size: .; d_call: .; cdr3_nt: TGTGCCAGCAGTCTGAACAATGAGCAGTTCTTC; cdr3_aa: CASSLNNEQFF
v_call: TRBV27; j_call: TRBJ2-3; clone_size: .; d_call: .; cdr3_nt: TGTGCCAGCAGTATACCCGGTAGGACCGATACGCAGTATTTT; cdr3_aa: CASSIPGRTDTQYF
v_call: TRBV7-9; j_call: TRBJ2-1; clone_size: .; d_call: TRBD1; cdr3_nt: TGTGCCAGCAGCGCCAGACCTCCCGCGGGACAGGGACACCATGAGCAGTTCTTC; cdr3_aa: CASSARPPAGQGHHEQFF
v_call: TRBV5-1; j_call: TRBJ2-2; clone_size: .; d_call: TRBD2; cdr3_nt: TGCGCCAGCAGCTTTAATAGCGGGAGAGTGAACACCGGGGAGCTGTTTTTT; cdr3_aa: CASSFNSGRVNTGELFF
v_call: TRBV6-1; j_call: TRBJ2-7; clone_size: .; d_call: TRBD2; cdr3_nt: TGTGCCAGCAGTGAATGGTTAGCGGGGGATTACGAGCAGTACTTC; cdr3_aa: CASSEWLAGDYEQYF
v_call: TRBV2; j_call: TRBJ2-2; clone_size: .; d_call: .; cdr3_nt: TGTGCCAGCAGGCTAGGACAGAACACCGGGGAGCTGTTTTTT; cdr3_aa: CASRLGQNTGELFF
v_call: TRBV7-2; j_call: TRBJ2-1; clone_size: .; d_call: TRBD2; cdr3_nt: TGTGCCAGCAGCCTCCCCGGGACTAGCGGGTTACATGAGCAGTTCTTC; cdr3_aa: CASSLPGTSGLHEQFF
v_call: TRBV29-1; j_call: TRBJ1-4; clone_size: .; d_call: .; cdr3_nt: TGCAGCGTTGGTGCAACTAATGAAAAACTGTTTTTT; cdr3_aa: CSVGATNEKLFF
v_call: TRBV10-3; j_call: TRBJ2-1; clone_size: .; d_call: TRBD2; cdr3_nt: TGTGCCATCAGTGAGGGCGGGAGGGCCAGCTCCTACAATGAGCAGTTCTTC; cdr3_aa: CAISEGGRASSYNEQFF
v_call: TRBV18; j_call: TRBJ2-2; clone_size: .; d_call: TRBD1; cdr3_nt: TGTGCCAGCTCACCACGTCAGGGGGCCGCCGGGGAGCTGTTTTTT; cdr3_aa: CASSPRQGAAGELFF
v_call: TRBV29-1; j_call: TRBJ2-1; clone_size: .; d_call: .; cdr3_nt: TGCAGCGTTGGACCGGACAGAGAGCAGTTCTTC; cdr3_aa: CSVGPDREQFF
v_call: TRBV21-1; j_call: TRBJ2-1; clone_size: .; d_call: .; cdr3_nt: TGTGCCAGCAGCAAACCTAACGGGCCCCTAGAGGCGGGAGGGGACAATGAGCAGTTCTTC; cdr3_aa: CASSKPNGPLEAGGDNEQFF
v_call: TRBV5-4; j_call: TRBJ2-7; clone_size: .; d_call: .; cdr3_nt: TGTGCCAGCAGCTTGGGCAGGGACGAGCAGTACTTC; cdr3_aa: CASSLGRDEQYF
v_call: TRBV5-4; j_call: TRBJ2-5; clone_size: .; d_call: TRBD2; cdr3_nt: TGTGCCAGCAGCTTGGAAGGAGGGCGGGAGGGGACCCAGTACTTC; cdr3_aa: CASSLEGGREGTQYF
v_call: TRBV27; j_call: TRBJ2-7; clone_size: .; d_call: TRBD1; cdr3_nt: TGTGCCAGCAGTTTATCCGGGACAGGGAAAGTCTACGAGCAGTACTTC; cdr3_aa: CASSLSGTGKVYEQYF
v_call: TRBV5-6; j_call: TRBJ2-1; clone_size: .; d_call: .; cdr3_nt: TGTGCCAGCAGCCCCGTTAGCGTCCTATACAATGAGCAGTTCTTC; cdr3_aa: CASSPVSVLYNEQFF
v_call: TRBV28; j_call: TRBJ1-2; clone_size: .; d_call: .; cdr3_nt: TGTGCCAGCACGTCCCAGGGACCGTCTGGCTACACCTTC; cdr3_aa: CASTSQGPSGYTF
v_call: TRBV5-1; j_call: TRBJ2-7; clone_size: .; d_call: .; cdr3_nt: TGCGCCAGCCAGGGGAGTCTTTCGATGGACGAGCAGTACTTC; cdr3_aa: CASQGSLSMDEQYF
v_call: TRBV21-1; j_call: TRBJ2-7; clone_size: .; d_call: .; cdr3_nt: TGTGCCAGCAGCAAAGGTCTAGCCTACGAGCAGTACTTC; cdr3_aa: CASSKGLAYEQYF
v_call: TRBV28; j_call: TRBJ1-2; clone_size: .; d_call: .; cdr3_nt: TGTGCCAGCAGTTTAATGACAGACTATGGCTACACCTTC; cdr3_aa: CASSLMTDYGYTF
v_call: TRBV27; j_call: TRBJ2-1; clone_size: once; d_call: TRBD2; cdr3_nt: TGTGCCAGCAGCCTCCTACTAGCGGGAGGTTACAATGAGCAGTTCTTC; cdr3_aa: CASSLLLAGGYNEQFF